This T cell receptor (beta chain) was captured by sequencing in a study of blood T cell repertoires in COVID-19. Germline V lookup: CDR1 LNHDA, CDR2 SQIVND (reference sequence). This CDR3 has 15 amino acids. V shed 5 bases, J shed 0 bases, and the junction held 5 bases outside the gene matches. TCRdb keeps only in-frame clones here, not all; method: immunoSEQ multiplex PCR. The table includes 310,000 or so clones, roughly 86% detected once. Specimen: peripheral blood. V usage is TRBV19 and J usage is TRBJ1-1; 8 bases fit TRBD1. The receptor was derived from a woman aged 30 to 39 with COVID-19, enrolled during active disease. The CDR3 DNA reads TGTGCCAGTAGTCACGGACAGGGAATGAACACTGAAGCTTTCTTT. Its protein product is CASSHGQGMNTEAFF.